The rows below give T cell receptor beta chains drawn from one sample of a study of blood T cell repertoires in COVID-19. Repertoires were generated with immunoSEQ multiplex PCR, while TCRdb's copy carries only in-frame clones and drops some. The sample has about 72,000 clones, around 86% seen once; the top ten hold 11%. Sequencing was performed on peripheral blood. The receptors stem from a man aged 65 to 85 with active or convalescent COVID-19. Each CDR3 is given with its conserved first and last residue. A D gene is named only where the DNA matches it firmly. Only some rows state a clone size, as once, few, many or a class for expanded clones.

D gene: .
clone size: few
J gene: TRBJ2-3
V gene: TRBV9
CDR3 protein: CASSVFGMAGISDTQYF
CDR3 DNA: TGTGCCAGCAGCGTATTTGGGATGGCGGGAATATCAGATACGCAGTATTTT

D gene: TRBD1
clone size: .
J gene: TRBJ2-3
V gene: TRBV11-2
CDR3 protein: CASSLGWGTGVTDTQYF
CDR3 DNA: TGTGCCAGCAGCTTAGGATGGGGGACAGGGGTCACAGATACGCAGTATTTT

D gene: .
clone size: .
J gene: TRBJ2-1
V gene: TRBV12-3/TRBV12-4
CDR3 protein: CASSSYNEQFF
CDR3 DNA: TGTGCCAGCAGTTCGTACAATGAGCAGTTCTTC

D gene: TRBD2
clone size: few
J gene: TRBJ2-1
V gene: TRBV28
CDR3 protein: CASSSTSGRQSSYNEQFF
CDR3 DNA: TGTGCCAGCAGTTCGACTAGCGGGAGGCAAAGCTCCTACAATGAGCAGTTCTTC

D gene: .
clone size: .
J gene: TRBJ1-2
V gene: TRBV28
CDR3 protein: CASSRRGYGYTF
CDR3 DNA: TGTGCCAGCAGCCGAAGGGGCTATGGCTACACCTTC

D gene: .
clone size: .
J gene: TRBJ1-5
V gene: TRBV25-1
CDR3 protein: CASSGTVNQPQHF
CDR3 DNA: TGTGCCAGCAGTGGAACGGTCAATCAGCCCCAGCATTTT

D gene: .
clone size: .
J gene: TRBJ2-5
V gene: TRBV7-8
CDR3 protein: CASSPRWARGTQYF
CDR3 DNA: TGTGCCAGCAGCCCGCGATGGGCCAGGGGGACCCAGTACTTC

D gene: .
clone size: .
J gene: TRBJ2-7
V gene: TRBV6-2/TRBV6-3
CDR3 protein: CASSYLDSYYEQYF
CDR3 DNA: TGTGCCAGCAGTTATCTGGACTCCTACTACGAGCAGTACTTC

D gene: .
clone size: .
J gene: TRBJ2-7
V gene: TRBV6-2/TRBV6-3
CDR3 protein: CASSYSDSYEQYF
CDR3 DNA: TGTGCCAGCAGTTACTCGGACAGCTACGAGCAGTACTTC

D gene: TRBD1
clone size: few
J gene: TRBJ1-5
V gene: TRBV5-6
CDR3 protein: CASSSGTGFYQPQHF
CDR3 DNA: TGTGCCAGCAGCTCGGGGACAGGGTTTTATCAGCCCCAGCATTTT

D gene: .
clone size: .
J gene: TRBJ2-7
V gene: TRBV7-2
CDR3 protein: CASSFTFQYEQYF
CDR3 DNA: TGTGCCAGCAGCTTTACATTTCAGTACGAGCAGTACTTC

D gene: .
clone size: .
J gene: TRBJ1-5
V gene: TRBV27
CDR3 protein: CASSPTRNQPQHF
CDR3 DNA: TGTGCCAGCAGCCCCACTCGCAATCAGCCCCAGCATTTT

D gene: .
clone size: .
J gene: TRBJ2-2
V gene: TRBV5-4
CDR3 protein: CASSLWGAGELFF
CDR3 DNA: TGTGCCAGCAGCTTATGGGGGGCCGGGGAGCTGTTTTTT

D gene: TRBD1
clone size: .
J gene: TRBJ2-1
V gene: TRBV4-2
CDR3 protein: CASSRRGPEDNEQFF
CDR3 DNA: TGTGCCAGCAGCCGCAGGGGGCCTGAGGACAATGAGCAGTTCTTC

D gene: .
clone size: .
J gene: TRBJ1-5
V gene: TRBV7-2
CDR3 protein: CASSLWENQPQHF
CDR3 DNA: TGTGCCAGCAGCTTGTGGGAGAATCAGCCCCAGCATTTT

D gene: .
clone size: .
J gene: TRBJ2-2
V gene: TRBV24-1
CDR3 protein: CATSDFSGVNTGELFF
CDR3 DNA: TGTGCCACCAGTGATTTTAGCGGCGTTAACACCGGGGAGCTGTTTTTT

D gene: TRBD2
clone size: .
J gene: TRBJ2-1
V gene: TRBV28
CDR3 protein: CASSRPPGLAGGSYNEQFF
CDR3 DNA: TGTGCCAGCAGTCGTCCCCCGGGACTAGCGGGAGGGTCCTACAATGAGCAGTTCTTC

D gene: .
clone size: .
J gene: TRBJ2-1
V gene: TRBV12-3/TRBV12-4
CDR3 protein: CASWRRGQGEQFF
CDR3 DNA: TGTGCCAGCTGGAGGCGGGGGCAAGGTGAGCAGTTCTTC

D gene: TRBD1
clone size: .
J gene: TRBJ1-1
V gene: TRBV6-2/TRBV6-3
CDR3 protein: CASSYPGQGAVKAFF
CDR3 DNA: TGTGCCAGCAGTTACCCCGGACAGGGGGCAGTTAAAGCTTTCTTT

D gene: .
clone size: .
J gene: TRBJ1-6
V gene: TRBV7-5
CDR3 protein: CARDDIGGGNSPLHF
CDR3 DNA: TGTGCCAGAGACGACATAGGAGGCGGGAATTCACCCCTCCACTTT

D gene: TRBD1
clone size: .
J gene: TRBJ1-2
V gene: TRBV19
CDR3 protein: CATRGQGPAGSGYTF
CDR3 DNA: TGTGCCACGAGGGGACAGGGGCCCGCTGGGAGTGGCTACACCTTC

D gene: .
clone size: .
J gene: TRBJ2-7
V gene: TRBV3-1/TRBV3-2
CDR3 protein: CASSQGSGSYEQYF
CDR3 DNA: TGTGCCAGCAGCCAAGGGAGCGGCTCCTACGAGCAGTACTTC

D gene: TRBD2
clone size: .
J gene: TRBJ2-1
V gene: TRBV7-9
CDR3 protein: CASSSRLAANNEQFF
CDR3 DNA: TGTGCCAGCAGCTCTCGGCTAGCGGCTAACAATGAGCAGTTCTTC

D gene: .
clone size: .
J gene: TRBJ2-1
V gene: TRBV5-1
CDR3 protein: CASSLVLDNEQFF
CDR3 DNA: TGCGCCAGCAGCTTGGTACTAGACAATGAGCAGTTCTTC

D gene: TRBD2
clone size: few
J gene: TRBJ2-2
V gene: TRBV6-4
CDR3 protein: CATQPGEGTGELFF
CDR3 DNA: TGTGCCACCCAACCCGGGGAGGGCACCGGGGAGCTGTTTTTT

D gene: TRBD1
clone size: .
J gene: TRBJ2-1
V gene: TRBV19
CDR3 protein: CASLAGTALLF
CDR3 DNA: TGTGCCAGCCTAGCAGGGACAGCGTTACTCTTC

D gene: .
clone size: .
J gene: TRBJ2-1
V gene: TRBV9
CDR3 protein: CASSVGRRSSYNEQFF
CDR3 DNA: TGTGCCAGCAGCGTAGGGCGGAGGAGCTCCTACAATGAGCAGTTCTTC

D gene: TRBD1
clone size: .
J gene: TRBJ1-2
V gene: TRBV7-3
CDR3 protein: CASSQSGGEDYGYTF
CDR3 DNA: TGTGCCAGCAGCCAATCAGGGGGAGAGGACTATGGCTACACCTTC

D gene: .
clone size: .
J gene: TRBJ1-2
V gene: TRBV3-1/TRBV3-2
CDR3 protein: CASSQDNRGYTF
CDR3 DNA: TGTGCCAGCAGCCAGGATAACAGGGGCTACACCTTC

D gene: TRBD1
clone size: .
J gene: TRBJ1-1
V gene: TRBV5-1
CDR3 protein: CASSLVGLQGSGTEAFF
CDR3 DNA: TGCGCCAGCAGCTTGGTTGGTCTACAGGGGTCGGGCACTGAAGCTTTCTTT

D gene: .
clone size: few
J gene: TRBJ2-5
V gene: TRBV4-2
CDR3 protein: CASSRGREAHETQYF
CDR3 DNA: TGTGCCAGCAGCCGTGGGCGGGAAGCTCACGAGACCCAGTACTTC

D gene: .
clone size: .
J gene: TRBJ1-5
V gene: TRBV28
CDR3 protein: CASSLSGLNQPQHF
CDR3 DNA: TGTGCCAGCAGTTTATCGGGTCTCAATCAGCCCCAGCATTTT

D gene: TRBD1
clone size: .
J gene: TRBJ1-6
V gene: TRBV7-9
CDR3 protein: CASRWDRANSPLHF
CDR3 DNA: TGTGCCAGCAGGTGGGACAGGGCTAATTCACCCCTCCACTTT

D gene: TRBD1
clone size: .
J gene: TRBJ1-1
V gene: TRBV19
CDR3 protein: CASTLGQDVNTEAFF
CDR3 DNA: TGTGCCAGTACCCTCGGACAGGATGTGAACACTGAAGCTTTCTTT

D gene: .
clone size: .
J gene: TRBJ1-2
V gene: TRBV28
CDR3 protein: CASSGGPSYGYTF
CDR3 DNA: TGTGCCAGCAGCGGCGGGCCGTCCTATGGCTACACCTTC

D gene: .
clone size: few
J gene: TRBJ2-1
V gene: TRBV18
CDR3 protein: CASSRDSNNEQFF
CDR3 DNA: TGTGCCAGCTCACGGGACTCCAACAATGAGCAGTTCTTC

D gene: .
clone size: .
J gene: TRBJ1-5
V gene: TRBV28
CDR3 protein: CASSLFRRINQPQHF
CDR3 DNA: TGTGCCAGCAGTTTATTCAGAAGAATTAATCAGCCCCAGCATTTT

D gene: .
clone size: .
J gene: TRBJ1-2
V gene: TRBV6-5
CDR3 protein: CASTKREQAYGYTF
CDR3 DNA: TGTGCCAGCACCAAACGAGAGCAGGCGTATGGCTACACCTTC

D gene: .
clone size: .
J gene: TRBJ1-2
V gene: TRBV11-2
CDR3 protein: CASSSSRRDYGYTF
CDR3 DNA: TGTGCCAGCAGCTCGAGCCGACGGGACTATGGCTACACCTTC

D gene: .
clone size: once
J gene: TRBJ2-7
V gene: TRBV10-1
CDR3 protein: CASGAGEQYF
CDR3 DNA: TGCGCCAGCGGGGCGGGGGAGCAGTACTTC

D gene: .
clone size: .
J gene: TRBJ1-2
V gene: TRBV28
CDR3 protein: CASSSAQGMYGYTF
CDR3 DNA: TGTGCCAGCAGTTCCGCCCAGGGGATGTATGGCTACACCTTC

D gene: .
clone size: .
J gene: TRBJ1-5
V gene: TRBV2
CDR3 protein: CASSSQGNQPQHF
CDR3 DNA: TGTGCCAGCAGCTCACAGGGAAATCAGCCCCAGCATTTT

D gene: .
clone size: once
J gene: TRBJ1-5
V gene: TRBV18
CDR3 protein: CASSPLRVGNQPQHF
CDR3 DNA: TGTGCCAGCTCACCTTTGAGGGTTGGCAATCAGCCCCAGCATTTT

D gene: .
clone size: once
J gene: TRBJ1-1
V gene: TRBV19
CDR3 protein: CASSIQAGVNTEAFF
CDR3 DNA: TGTGCCAGTAGTATACAGGCAGGGGTCAACACTGAAGCTTTCTTT

D gene: TRBD2
clone size: .
J gene: TRBJ2-1
V gene: TRBV6-6
CDR3 protein: CASSYASGSKDEQFF
CDR3 DNA: TGTGCCAGCAGTTACGCTAGCGGGAGTAAGGATGAGCAGTTCTTC

D gene: .
clone size: .
J gene: TRBJ1-4
V gene: TRBV20-1
CDR3 protein: CSASSGGALLGKLFF
CDR3 DNA: TGCAGTGCCAGTAGCGGGGGCGCTTTATTGGGAAAACTGTTTTTT

D gene: TRBD1
clone size: .
J gene: TRBJ1-1
V gene: TRBV4-1
CDR3 protein: CASSPTLGTANF
CDR3 DNA: TGCGCCAGCAGCCCAACCCTCGGGACAGCGAACTTT

D gene: .
clone size: few
J gene: TRBJ2-3
V gene: TRBV5-6
CDR3 protein: CASSLRQGRTDTQYF
CDR3 DNA: TGTGCCAGCAGCTTGAGGCAGGGCCGAACAGATACGCAGTATTTT

D gene: TRBD2
clone size: .
J gene: TRBJ2-7
V gene: TRBV7-2
CDR3 protein: CASSLTSGSSYEQYF
CDR3 DNA: TGTGCCAGCAGCTTAACTAGCGGGAGCTCCTACGAGCAGTACTTC

D gene: .
clone size: .
J gene: TRBJ1-1
V gene: TRBV21-1
CDR3 protein: CASINMGQLNTEAFF
CDR3 DNA: TGTGCCAGCATCAATATGGGCCAGCTGAACACTGAAGCTTTCTTT

D gene: TRBD1
clone size: once
J gene: TRBJ1-2
V gene: TRBV24-1
CDR3 protein: CATSDQGARNGYTF
CDR3 DNA: TGTGCCACCAGTGATCAGGGGGCTAGGAATGGCTACACCTTC

D gene: TRBD1
clone size: .
J gene: TRBJ1-3
V gene: TRBV9
CDR3 protein: CASSPGGFGNTIYF
CDR3 DNA: TGTGCCAGCAGTCCAGGGGGATTCGGAAACACCATATATTTT

D gene: TRBD1
clone size: .
J gene: TRBJ2-4
V gene: TRBV6-5
CDR3 protein: CASSYSDRGSNIQYF
CDR3 DNA: TGTGCCAGCAGTTACTCGGACAGGGGTTCAAACATTCAGTACTTC

D gene: .
clone size: .
J gene: TRBJ1-4
V gene: TRBV5-1
CDR3 protein: CASSLATREKLFF
CDR3 DNA: TGCGCCAGCAGCTTGGCAACCAGGGAAAAACTGTTTTTT

D gene: .
clone size: .
J gene: TRBJ1-2
V gene: TRBV25-1
CDR3 protein: CASSFGGGGYTF
CDR3 DNA: TGTGCCAGCAGTTTTGGCGGGGGAGGCTACACCTTC